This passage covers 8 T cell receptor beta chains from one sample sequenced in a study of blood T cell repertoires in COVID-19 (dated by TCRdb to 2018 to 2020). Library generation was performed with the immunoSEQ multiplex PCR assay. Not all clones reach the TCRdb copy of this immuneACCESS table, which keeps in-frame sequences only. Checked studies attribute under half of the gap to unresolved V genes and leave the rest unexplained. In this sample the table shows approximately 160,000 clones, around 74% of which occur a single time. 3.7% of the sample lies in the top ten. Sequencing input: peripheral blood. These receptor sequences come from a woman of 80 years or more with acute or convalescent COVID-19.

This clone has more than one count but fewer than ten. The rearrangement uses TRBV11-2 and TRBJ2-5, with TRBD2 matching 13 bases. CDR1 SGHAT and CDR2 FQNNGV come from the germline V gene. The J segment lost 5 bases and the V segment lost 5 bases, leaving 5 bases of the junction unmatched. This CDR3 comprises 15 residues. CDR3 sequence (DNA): TGTGCCAGCAGCCGAACTAGCGGGGGGGCGGAGACCCAGTACTTC. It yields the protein CASSRTSGGAETQYF.

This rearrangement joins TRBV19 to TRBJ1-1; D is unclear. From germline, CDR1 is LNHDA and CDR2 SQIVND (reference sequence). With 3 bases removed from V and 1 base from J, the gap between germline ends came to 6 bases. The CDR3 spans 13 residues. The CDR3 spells CASSMRENTEAFF. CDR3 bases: TGTGCCAGTAGTATGAGGGAGAACACTGAAGCTTTCTTT.

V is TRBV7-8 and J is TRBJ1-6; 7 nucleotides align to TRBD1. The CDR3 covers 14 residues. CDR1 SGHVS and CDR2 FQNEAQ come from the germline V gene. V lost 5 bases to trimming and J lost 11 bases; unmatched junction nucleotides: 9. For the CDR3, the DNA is TGTGCCAGCAGCCCCGGACAGGCTTTGACACCCCTCCACTTT. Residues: CASSPGQALTPLHF.

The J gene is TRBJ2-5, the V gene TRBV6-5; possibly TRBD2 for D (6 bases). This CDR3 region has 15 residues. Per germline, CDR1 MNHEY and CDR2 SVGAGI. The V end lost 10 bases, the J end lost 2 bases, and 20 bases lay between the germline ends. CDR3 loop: CATKRGIIHQETQYF. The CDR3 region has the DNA TGTGCCACCAAACGGGGGATTATTCATCAAGAGACCCAGTACTTC.

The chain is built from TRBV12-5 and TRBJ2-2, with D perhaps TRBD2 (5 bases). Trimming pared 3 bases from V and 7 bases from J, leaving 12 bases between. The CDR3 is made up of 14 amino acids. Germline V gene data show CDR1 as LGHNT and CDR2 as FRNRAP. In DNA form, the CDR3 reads TGTGCTAGTGGTTTACGCAGACGGGACGGGGAGCTGTTTTTT. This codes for CASGLRRRDGELFF. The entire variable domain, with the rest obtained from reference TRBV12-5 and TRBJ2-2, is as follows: DARVTQTPRHKVTEMGQEVTMRCQPILGHNTVFWYRQTMMQGLELLAYFRNRAPLDDSGMPKDRFSAEMPDATLATLKIQPSEPRDSAVYFCASGLRRRDGELFFGEGSRLTVL.

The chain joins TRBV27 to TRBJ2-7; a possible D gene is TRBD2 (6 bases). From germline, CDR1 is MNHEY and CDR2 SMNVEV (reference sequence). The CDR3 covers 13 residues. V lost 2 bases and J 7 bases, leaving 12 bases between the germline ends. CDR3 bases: TGTGCCAGCAGTTTAGCGGGGTCGGGGGAGCAGTACTTC. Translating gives CASSLAGSGEQYF.

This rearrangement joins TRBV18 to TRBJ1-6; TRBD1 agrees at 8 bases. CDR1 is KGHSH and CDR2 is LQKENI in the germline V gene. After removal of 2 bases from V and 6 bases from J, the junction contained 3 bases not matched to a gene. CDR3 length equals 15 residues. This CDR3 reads CASSPGQGINSPLHF. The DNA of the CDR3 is TGTGCCAGCTCACCAGGACAGGGCATTAATTCACCCCTCCACTTT.

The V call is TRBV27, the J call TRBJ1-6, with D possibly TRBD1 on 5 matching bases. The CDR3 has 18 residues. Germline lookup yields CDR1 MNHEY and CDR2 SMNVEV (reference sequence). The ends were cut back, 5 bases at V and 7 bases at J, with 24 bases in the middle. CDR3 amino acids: CASSRRTVGAGGNSPLHF. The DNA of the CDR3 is TGTGCCAGCAGTCGACGGACCGTGGGAGCTGGGGGGAATTCACCCCTCCACTTT.